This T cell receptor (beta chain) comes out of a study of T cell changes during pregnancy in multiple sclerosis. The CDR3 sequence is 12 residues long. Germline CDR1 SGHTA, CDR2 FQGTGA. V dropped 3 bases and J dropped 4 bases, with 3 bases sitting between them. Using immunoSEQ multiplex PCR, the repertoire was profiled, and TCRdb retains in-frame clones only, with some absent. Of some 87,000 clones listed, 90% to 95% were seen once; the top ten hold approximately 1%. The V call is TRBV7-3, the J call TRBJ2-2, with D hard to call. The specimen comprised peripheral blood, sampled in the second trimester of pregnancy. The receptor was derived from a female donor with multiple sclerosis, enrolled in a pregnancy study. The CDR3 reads CASSFLTGELFF. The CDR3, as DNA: TGTGCCAGCAGCTTCCTCACCGGGGAGCTGTTTTTT.